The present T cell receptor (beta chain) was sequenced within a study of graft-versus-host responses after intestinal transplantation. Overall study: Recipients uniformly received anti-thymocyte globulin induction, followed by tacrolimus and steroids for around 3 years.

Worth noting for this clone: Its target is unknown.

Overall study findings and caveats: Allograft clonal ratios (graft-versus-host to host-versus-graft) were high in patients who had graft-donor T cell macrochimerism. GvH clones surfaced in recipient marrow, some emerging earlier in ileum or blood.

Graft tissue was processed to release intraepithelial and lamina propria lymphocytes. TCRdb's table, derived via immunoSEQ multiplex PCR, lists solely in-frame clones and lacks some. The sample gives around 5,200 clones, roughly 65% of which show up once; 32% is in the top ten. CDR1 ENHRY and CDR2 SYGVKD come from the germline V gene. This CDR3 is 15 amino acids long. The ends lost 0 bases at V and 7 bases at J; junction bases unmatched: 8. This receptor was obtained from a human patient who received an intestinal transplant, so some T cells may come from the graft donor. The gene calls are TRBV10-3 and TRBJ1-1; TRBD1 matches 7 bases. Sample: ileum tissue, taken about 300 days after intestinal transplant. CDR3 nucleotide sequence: TGTGCCATCAGTGAGTCGTCTTATGGGGACAGTGAAGCTTTCTTT. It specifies CAISESSYGDSEAFF.